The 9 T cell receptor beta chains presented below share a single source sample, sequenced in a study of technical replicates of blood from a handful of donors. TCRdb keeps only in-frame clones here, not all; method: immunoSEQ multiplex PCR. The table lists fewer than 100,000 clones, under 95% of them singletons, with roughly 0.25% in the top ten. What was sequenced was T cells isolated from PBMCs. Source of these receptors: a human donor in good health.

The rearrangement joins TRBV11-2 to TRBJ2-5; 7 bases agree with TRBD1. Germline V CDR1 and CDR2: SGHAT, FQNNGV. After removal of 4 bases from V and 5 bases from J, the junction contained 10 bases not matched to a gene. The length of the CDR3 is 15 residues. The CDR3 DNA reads TGTGCCAGCAGCTCGTCCTACAGGGGTCGGGAGACCCAGTACTTC. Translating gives CASSSSYRGRETQYF.

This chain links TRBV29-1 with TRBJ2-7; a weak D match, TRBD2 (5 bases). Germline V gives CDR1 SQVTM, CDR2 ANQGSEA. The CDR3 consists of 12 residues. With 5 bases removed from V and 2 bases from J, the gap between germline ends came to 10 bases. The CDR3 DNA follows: TGCAGCGTTCCTGGACTTACCTACGAGCAGTACTTC. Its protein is CSVPGLTYEQYF.

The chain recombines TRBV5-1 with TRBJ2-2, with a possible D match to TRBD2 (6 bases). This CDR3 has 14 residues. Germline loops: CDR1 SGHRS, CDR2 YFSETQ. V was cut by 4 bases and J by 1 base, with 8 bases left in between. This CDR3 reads CASSGGGNTGELFF. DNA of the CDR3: TGCGCCAGCAGCGGGGGAGGGAACACCGGGGAGCTGTTTTTT.

The CDR3 sequence: CASSSMSPAGDEQFF. DNA for the CDR3: TGTGCCAGCAGTTCGATGTCCCCGGCCGGGGATGAGCAGTTCTTC. The chain has TRBV6-5 and TRBJ2-1, with D possibly TRBD2 on 5 matching bases. Trimming took 4 bases from V and 8 from J, leaving 18 bases between them. In germline, CDR1 is MNHEY, CDR2 SVGAGI. The CDR3 extends over 15 amino acids.

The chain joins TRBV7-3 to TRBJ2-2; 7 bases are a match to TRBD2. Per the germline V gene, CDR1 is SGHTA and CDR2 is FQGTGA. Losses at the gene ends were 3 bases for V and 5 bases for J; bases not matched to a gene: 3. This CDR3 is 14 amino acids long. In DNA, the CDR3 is TGTGCCAGCAGCTTCGAGGGAGGGACCGGGGAGCTGTTTTTT. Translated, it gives CASSFEGGTGELFF.

CDR3 protein: CSVRRGSTDTQYF. In DNA form, the CDR3 reads TGCAGCGTCCGGCGGGGAAGCACAGATACGCAGTATTTT. The chain joins TRBV29-1 to TRBJ2-3; D might be TRBD2 (6 bases). Trimming took 6 bases from V and 0 from J, leaving 10 bases between them. Looked up from germline, CDR1 is SQVTM and CDR2 is ANQGSEA. The CDR3 runs to 13 residues.

The CDR3 region is CASSQVGQGPYGYTF. In DNA form, the CDR3 reads TGTGCCAGCAGCCAAGTGGGCCAGGGTCCCTATGGCTACACCTTC. The V call is TRBV14, the J call TRBJ1-2, with D possibly being TRBD1 (5 bases). The CDR3 length is 15 residues. Trimming stripped 1 base from V and 4 bases from J, with 13 bases between. Germline V gives CDR1 SGHDN, CDR2 FVKESK. The variable domain in full, with the rest retrieved from reference TRBV14 and TRBJ1-2, is EAGVTQFPSHSVIEKGQTVTLRCDPISGHDNLYWYRRVMGKEIKFLLHFVKESKQDESGMPNNRFLAERTGGTYSTLKVQPAELEDSGVYFCASSQVGQGPYGYTFGSGTRLTVV.

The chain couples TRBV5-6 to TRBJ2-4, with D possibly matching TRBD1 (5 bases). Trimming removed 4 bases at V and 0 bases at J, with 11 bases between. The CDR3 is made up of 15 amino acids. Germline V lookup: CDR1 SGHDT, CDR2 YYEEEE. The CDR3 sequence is CASSARDLAKNIQYF. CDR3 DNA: TGTGCCAGCAGCGCCAGGGATCTAGCCAAAAACATTCAGTACTTC.

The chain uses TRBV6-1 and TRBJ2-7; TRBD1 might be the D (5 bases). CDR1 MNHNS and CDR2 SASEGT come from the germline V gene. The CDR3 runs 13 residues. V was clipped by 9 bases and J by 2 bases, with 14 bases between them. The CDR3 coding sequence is TGTGCCAGTATATCACAGGTTACCTACGAGCAGTACTTC. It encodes CASISQVTYEQYF.